The rows below give T cell receptor beta chains drawn from one sample of a study of blood T cell repertoires in COVID-19. The assay was immunoSEQ multiplex PCR, and TCRdb's table has in-frame clones only and misses some. The repertoire includes under 250,000 clones, less than 85% of them detected once, and roughly 2.7% sits in the top ten. The sample comprised peripheral blood. These receptors all come from a woman in her 70s with active or convalescent COVID-19. Both conserved end residues are part of each CDR3. The D gene is left open where the match is weak. Size values are once, few and many counts, or a class for expanded clones, and some rows have none.

d_gene,abundance,len,v_gene,j_gene,CDR3nt,CDR3aa
.,.,15,TRBV28,TRBJ1-1,TGTGCCAGCAGTTTTCCTCGGTTCCTCGGCACTGAAGCTTTCTTT,CASSFPRFLGTEAFF
.,.,14,TRBV7-3,TRBJ1-1,TGTGCCAGCAGCCCGGGACACCAGAACACTGAAGCTTTCTTT,CASSPGHQNTEAFF
.,few,10,TRBV24-1,TRBJ1-1,TGTGCCACCACGGGCACTGAAGCTTTCTTT,CATTGTEAFF
.,.,14,TRBV2,TRBJ1-6,TGTGCCAGCAGTAAATCCGACAGATATTCACCCCTCCACTTT,CASSKSDRYSPLHF
TRBD1,.,13,TRBV27,TRBJ1-2,TGTGCCAGCAGTTTCCGGGACAGGGGTGGCTACACCTTC,CASSFRDRGGYTF
.,.,14,TRBV18,TRBJ1-1,TGTGCCAGCTCACCAGGTAGGGGGGGTACTGAAGCTTTCTTT,CASSPGRGGTEAFF
TRBD1,.,16,TRBV2,TRBJ2-1,TGTGCCAGGACAGGGTGGGGTAGTGGGGATATTGGTGAGCAGTTCTTC,CARTGWGSGDIGEQFF
.,.,12,TRBV7-9,TRBJ1-5,TGTGCCAGCAGCCCACTAAATCAGCCCCAGCATTTT,CASSPLNQPQHF
TRBD2,.,16,TRBV12-5,TRBJ2-5,TGTGCTAGTGGTCTGGAACTAGCGGGGGGTATACAGACCCAGTACTTC,CASGLELAGGIQTQYF
TRBD1,.,15,TRBV5-1,TRBJ1-1,TGCGCCAGCAGCCCAGAGGGACAGGGGCACACTGAAGCTTTCTTT,CASSPEGQGHTEAFF
.,.,21,TRBV6-1,TRBJ2-3,TGTGCCAGCACTGAAGGGGCCCTTAGCCAGGGGCGCCCATATGCCACTGCTACGCAGTATTTT,CASTEGALSQGRPYATATQYF
.,.,12,TRBV3-1/TRBV3-2,TRBJ1-5,TGTGCCAGCAGCTTCCTCGGGCAGCCCCAGCATTTT,CASSFLGQPQHF
.,.,13,TRBV18,TRBJ2-2,TGTGCCAGCTCACCACCAACAACCGGGGAGCTGTTTTTT,CASSPPTTGELFF
.,.,13,TRBV18,TRBJ2-2,TGTGCCAGCCCGCCCCAGGCGGGCGGGGAGCTGTTTTTT,CASPPQAGGELFF
.,.,15,TRBV21-1,TRBJ1-5,TGTGCCAGCAGCAAATCAGGGTATGACAATCAGCCCCAGCATTTT,CASSKSGYDNQPQHF
.,.,15,TRBV6-2/TRBV6-3,TRBJ2-7,TGTGCCAGCAGTTCGGGGACACTTAGCTCCTACGAGCAGTACTTC,CASSSGTLSSYEQYF
TRBD2,.,18,TRBV7-9,TRBJ2-3,TGTGCCAGCAGCATGGGGACTAGCGGGGGGAGGAGCACAGATACGCAGTATTTT,CASSMGTSGGRSTDTQYF
TRBD2,.,16,TRBV27,TRBJ2-2,TGTGCCAGCAATCTAGCGGGAGCATCGAACACCGGGGAGCTGTTTTTT,CASNLAGASNTGELFF
.,once,14,TRBV6-5,TRBJ2-2,TGTGCCAGCAGTTCAGGGGCGTATACCGGGGAGCTGTTTTTT,CASSSGAYTGELFF
TRBD1,few,17,TRBV6-2/TRBV6-3,TRBJ2-7,TGTGCCAGCAGTTCTTGGCTGGGCGAGACAGGGACCTACGAGCAGTACTTC,CASSSWLGETGTYEQYF
.,once,13,TRBV10-3,TRBJ1-2,TGTGCCATCAGCCCTACAGGGAACTATGGCTACACCTTC,CAISPTGNYGYTF
.,.,15,TRBV3-1/TRBV3-2,TRBJ2-1,TGTGCCAGCAGCCAATGGGCACAGGGTTACAATGAGCAGTTCTTC,CASSQWAQGYNEQFF
TRBD1,.,14,TRBV30,TRBJ1-5,TGTGCCTGGAGTACAACAGGGGGGCCCCAGCCCCAGCATTTT,CAWSTTGGPQPQHF
.,.,12,TRBV18,TRBJ2-5,TGTGCCAGCTCACCCGAGGGAGAGACCCAGTACTTC,CASSPEGETQYF
TRBD2,.,13,TRBV28,TRBJ2-1,TGTGCCAGCAGTGAATTTTTCCCGGGACTAGCAATCTTC,CASSEFFPGLAIF
TRBD1,once,15,TRBV27,TRBJ1-3,TGTGCCAGCAGTGGGACAGCCTTTTCTGGAAACACCATATATTTT,CASSGTAFSGNTIYF
.,.,13,TRBV5-1,TRBJ2-6,TGCGCCAGCAGCGAGGGCTTGGCCAACGTCCTGACTTTC,CASSEGLANVLTF
.,once,14,TRBV5-1,TRBJ1-2,TGCGCCAGCAGCCCAACCACAGGGAACTATGGCTACACCTTC,CASSPTTGNYGYTF
.,.,11,TRBV6-6,TRBJ1-4,TGTGCCAGCAGCGTAAATGAAAAACTGTTTTTT,CASSVNEKLFF
TRBD2,once,14,TRBV5-4,TRBJ2-5,TGTGCCAGCAGCTTGCCTCTAGCGGGGGAGACCCAGTACTTC,CASSLPLAGETQYF
TRBD2,.,14,TRBV5-4,TRBJ2-3,TGTGCCTCTAAAATAGCGGGAGGGCTGGATACGCAGTATTTT,CASKIAGGLDTQYF
.,.,13,TRBV28,TRBJ1-2,TGTGCCAGCAGTTTAGGGCAGGGTAACGGCTACACCTTC,CASSLGQGNGYTF
.,.,16,TRBV4-1,TRBJ1-2,TGCGCCAGCAGCCAAGGACAGGCCCTGACGATTTATGGCTACACCTTC,CASSQGQALTIYGYTF
TRBD1,.,15,TRBV28,TRBJ2-5,TGTGCCAGCAGTGGGGGACAGGGGCCGCAAGAGACCCAGTACTTC,CASSGGQGPQETQYF
.,.,13,TRBV30,TRBJ1-3,TGTGCCTGGAGTGTAAACGGTGGAAACACCATATATTTT,CAWSVNGGNTIYF
TRBD2,.,17,TRBV5-4,TRBJ2-5,TGTGCCAGCAGCTTTTCGGCGGGAGGGCCCTCCGGGGAGACCCAGTACTTC,CASSFSAGGPSGETQYF
TRBD2,.,16,TRBV28,TRBJ2-1,TGTGCCAGCAGTTTATATACTAGCGGGAGTTCCAATGAGCAGTTCTTC,CASSLYTSGSSNEQFF
TRBD2,.,17,TRBV30,TRBJ2-6,TGTGCCTGGACCCCCGGGACTAGCGGCTCTGGGGCCAACGTCCTGACTTTC,CAWTPGTSGSGANVLTF
.,many,14,TRBV21-1,TRBJ2-3,TGTGCCAGCAGCAAGTTGCAGGGAAGGGATACGCAGTATTTT,CASSKLQGRDTQYF
TRBD1,.,15,TRBV2,TRBJ2-1,TGTGCCAGCCCTTATCGGGGGACAGGGAGAAATGAGCAGTTCTTC,CASPYRGTGRNEQFF
.,.,14,TRBV18,TRBJ2-5,TGTGCCAGCTCACCACCCTCGTTACAAGAGACCCAGTACTTC,CASSPPSLQETQYF
.,.,13,TRBV5-6,TRBJ2-7,TGTGCCAGCAGCGGGAGGACCAGGGACGAGCAGTACTTC,CASSGRTRDEQYF
.,.,13,TRBV7-2,TRBJ2-1,TGTGCCAGCAGCGTTCCGGGGGGCGTTGAGCAGTTCTTC,CASSVPGGVEQFF
TRBD1,.,14,TRBV7-8,TRBJ2-5,TGTGCCAGCACACTCGGGACAGTCCCGGAGACCCAGTACTTC,CASTLGTVPETQYF
.,.,15,TRBV18,TRBJ1-1,TGTGCCAGCTCACCGGGGCAGGTTACGAGCACTGAAGCTTTCTTT,CASSPGQVTSTEAFF
.,.,16,TRBV4-2,TRBJ1-3,TGTGCCAGCAGCCAAGAATCGGACTCCTCTGGAAACACCATATATTTT,CASSQESDSSGNTIYF
TRBD2,.,14,TRBV5-1,TRBJ2-1,TGCGCCAGCAGCGCGGGAGGGCCTAGTAATGAGCAGTTCTTC,CASSAGGPSNEQFF
.,.,13,TRBV5-1,TRBJ2-7,TGCGCCAGCAGCTTGGCGGTCTCCCACGAGCAGTACTTC,CASSLAVSHEQYF
.,.,12,TRBV25-1,TRBJ1-2,TGTGCCGCGAGTCCGGGGAACTATGGCTACACCTTC,CAASPGNYGYTF
.,.,16,TRBV5-1,TRBJ2-3,TGCGCCAGCAGCTTGGCGGAGTTAGCGGGCACAGATACGCAGTATTTT,CASSLAELAGTDTQYF
TRBD1,.,15,TRBV28,TRBJ2-2,TGTGCCAGCAGCAGATGGACAGGGGGCGCCGGGGAGCTGTTTTTT,CASSRWTGGAGELFF
.,.,15,TRBV6-2/TRBV6-3,TRBJ2-4,TGTGCCAGCACCCCATCCCTTCTAGCCAAAAACATTCAGTACTTC,CASTPSLLAKNIQYF
TRBD1,.,17,TRBV6-2/TRBV6-3,TRBJ1-5,TGTGCCAGCAGCCGCGGGACAGGGGGCGCGGGCAATCAGCCCCAGCATTTT,CASSRGTGGAGNQPQHF
.,.,18,TRBV23-1,TRBJ1-2,TGCGCCAGCAGTCAACAACCTCGCTGGACTTTAGGGACTAATGGCTACACCTTC,CASSQQPRWTLGTNGYTF
.,.,12,TRBV12-3/TRBV12-4,TRBJ1-1,TGTGCCAGCAGTTTACAGCGAACTGAAGCTTTCTTT,CASSLQRTEAFF